This record covers a single T cell receptor beta chain. The data derive from a study of T cell changes during pregnancy in multiple sclerosis. Method: immunoSEQ multiplex PCR; TCRdb's copy keeps in-frame clones and lacks some. The table has 100,000 or so clones, roughly nine tenths seen once. The specimen was peripheral blood, collected after pregnancy. This clonotype was sampled from a female donor with multiple sclerosis, enrolled in a pregnancy study.

In DNA form, the CDR3 reads TGTGCCATCAGCGTAACTAGTGGCTACACCTTC. Amino acid sequence: CAISVTSGYTF. V and J are TRBV10-3 and TRBJ1-2; unclear D gene. In germline, CDR1 is ENHRY, CDR2 SYGVKD. The CDR3 loop spans 11 amino acids. Trimming left V 6 bases short and J 7 bases short, with 9 bases between.